This T cell receptor (beta chain) came from a study of blood T cell repertoires in COVID-19. Study-wide context: Italy, Spain and the United States were the sources of the convalescent and acute COVID-19 samples.

Profiled with immunoSEQ multiplex PCR; TCRdb holds only in-frame clones, not every one. The sample shows 170,000 or so clones, 88% of them seen only once. Those who participated ranged in age from roughly 18 to 90 years and resided in approximately 23 US areas. Each participant's cohort was designated according to participant-reported clinical history. Two negative PCRs, clearance, or symptom resolution characterized the recovered Cohort 3 donors. The clonotype was recovered from a woman aged 50 to 65 who had recovered from COVID-19. The sample taken for sequencing was PBMCs or T cells enriched from blood (not recorded which).

CDR3 bases: TGTGCCAGTAGTATCCCGTCAGGGGGTAGCAATCAGCCCCAGCATTTT. This codes for CASSIPSGGSNQPQHF. The chain employs TRBV19 and TRBJ1-5; 7 bases map to TRBD1. The V segment lost 3 bases and the J segment 0 bases; nucleotides outside the gene matches: 5. Per the germline V gene, CDR1 is LNHDA and CDR2 is SQIVND (reference sequence). The CDR3 is made up of 16 amino acids.